The rows below give T cell receptor beta chains drawn from one sample of a study of control samples from healthy donors and cancer patients. TCRdb's table, derived via immunoSEQ multiplex PCR, lists solely in-frame clones and lacks some. Altogether roughly 130,000 clones are present, approximately 90% being singletons, with the ten largest covering roughly 3.2%. What was sequenced was blood. These receptor sequences come from a man between 50 and 59 years old in good health. Each CDR3 is given with its conserved first and last residue. A D gene is named only where the DNA matches it firmly. The size field is filled for only some rows; it gives once, few, many or a size class.

j_call v_call d_call cdr3_length clone_size cdr3_nt cdr3_aa
TRBJ2-7 TRBV7-9 - 13 - TGTGCCAGCAGCCTCCCCCCTGCGTACGAGCAGTACTTC CASSLPPAYEQYF
TRBJ2-3 TRBV6-5 TRBD2 15 - TGTGCCAGCTTCCTGAGCGGGGGGGCCCAAGATACGCAGTATTTT CASFLSGGAQDTQYF
TRBJ2-2 TRBV7-2 - 15 - TGTGCCAGCAGCTTAGAGGGGACATACACCGGGGAGCTGTTTTTT CASSLEGTYTGELFF
TRBJ1-2 TRBV11-2 - 14 few TGTGCCAGCAGCTCGGGGACACACGACTATGGCTACACCTTC CASSSGTHDYGYTF
TRBJ2-3 TRBV19 TRBD2 15 - TGTGCCAGTAGTTGGCTAGCGGGGGGCTGGGATACGCAGTATTTT CASSWLAGGWDTQYF
TRBJ2-7 TRBV20-1 - 13 - TGCAGTGCTAGTCTGCCGTTTCCCTACGAGCAGTACTTC CSASLPFPYEQYF
TRBJ1-1 TRBV7-2 TRBD1 13 - TGTGCCAGCAGCTTACCCGGACAGGAACCAGCTTTCTTT CASSLPGQEPAFF
TRBJ2-1 TRBV3-1/TRBV3-2 - 15 - TGTGCCAGCAGCCAAGTGAGGGGGGTATACAATGAGCAGTTCTTC CASSQVRGVYNEQFF
TRBJ1-2 TRBV7-9 - 14 - TGTGCCAGCAGCTTATCAGGGCAGGGTAGGGGCTACACCTTC CASSLSGQGRGYTF
TRBJ2-7 TRBV3-1/TRBV3-2 - 16 - TGTGCCAGCAGCCAAGATGGTCAGGCAGGGTCTCGCGAGCAGTACTTC CASSQDGQAGSREQYF
TRBJ1-6 TRBV28 - 14 - TGTGCCAGCAGCCCCGGGACATCTTATTCACCCCTCCACTTT CASSPGTSYSPLHF
TRBJ1-6 TRBV5-6 - 14 - TGTGCCAGCAGCTTGGGAGGAGGGGGTTCACCCCTCCACTTT CASSLGGGGSPLHF
TRBJ1-1 TRBV15 - 14 - TGTGCCACCAGCAGAGATAGTGGTCTGGCTGAAGCTTTCTTT CATSRDSGLAEAFF
TRBJ1-1 TRBV7-9 - 14 - TGTGCCAGCAAGAATGGGGGGGCTCTCACTGAAGCTTTCTTT CASKNGGALTEAFF
TRBJ1-6 TRBV18 TRBD1 16 - TGTGCCAGCTCACCACAAGGACAGGGGGCGAATTCACCCCTCCACTTT CASSPQGQGANSPLHF
TRBJ1-1 TRBV4-1 - 15 - TGCGCCAGCAGCCAAACCTGGGATCCGGCACCGAGGGCTTTCTTT CASSQTWDPAPRAFF
TRBJ2-3 TRBV29-1 TRBD1 14 - TGCAGCGTTGTTGGACAGGATAGCCCAGATACGCAGTATTTT CSVVGQDSPDTQYF
TRBJ2-1 TRBV19 TRBD2 17 few TGTGCCAGTAGTATAACTAGCGGGGGGAGCTCCTACAATGAGCAGTTCTTC CASSITSGGSSYNEQFF
TRBJ2-2 TRBV29-1 - 10 - TGCAGCGTTTTAGAGGGGGAGCTGTTTTTT CSVLEGELFF
TRBJ1-1 TRBV18 - 14 - TGTGCCAGCTCAGACCTCACTAGTAACACTGAAGCTTTCTTT CASSDLTSNTEAFF
TRBJ1-1 TRBV4-1 - 13 - TGCGCCAGCAGCAAAAGGGGGGAGATAGAAGCTTTCTTT CASSKRGEIEAFF
TRBJ2-2 TRBV5-4 - 15 - TGTGCCAGCAGCTTTTCTCATAGTAACACCGGGGAGCTGTTTTTT CASSFSHSNTGELFF
TRBJ2-3 TRBV5-1 TRBD1 16 - TGCGCCAGCAGCACTAGACAGGGTTTGACCATGATGACGCAGTATTTT CASSTRQGLTMMTQYF
TRBJ1-5 TRBV15 - 15 - TGTGCCACCAGCAGAGATCTCGGGTACAATCAGCCCCAGCATTTT CATSRDLGYNQPQHF